The rows below give T cell receptor beta chains drawn from one sample of a study of sequential checkpoint blockade in melanoma. Assay: immunoSEQ multiplex PCR; the TCRdb copy retains only in-frame clones and omits some. The sample lists around 8,300 clones; just under 65% were seen once. Material: CD8+ T cells sorted from blood (inferred from file names), obtained from a patient given nivolumab and ipilimumab in sequence. The source is a human patient with melanoma. Some clones in this sample may be carry-over from other donors' samples. The CDR3 runs from the conserved cysteine through the conserved F or W. D genes are given only for firm matches. Rows give clone size only sometimes, using once, few, many, or a class for an expanded clone.

size: .
J: TRBJ2-5
V: TRBV27
D: TRBD2
DNA: TGTGCCAGCAGTGCCCGACTAGCGGGGGGGCCGAGGGAGACCCAGTACTTC
CDR3: CASSARLAGGPRETQYF

size: .
J: TRBJ1-1
V: TRBV6-1
D: .
DNA: TGTGCCAGCAGTACAGGATACACTGAAGCTTTCTTT
CDR3: CASSTGYTEAFF

size: .
J: TRBJ1-5
V: TRBV28
D: TRBD1
DNA: TGTGCCAGCAGTTTTCGACGACAGGGGGTGCATCAGCCCCAGCATTTT
CDR3: CASSFRRQGVHQPQHF

size: .
J: TRBJ1-1
V: TRBV7-7
D: TRBD1
DNA: TGTGCCAGTTCACAGGGGAAGAACACTGAAGCTTTCTTT
CDR3: CASSQGKNTEAFF

size: few
J: TRBJ1-4
V: TRBV19
D: .
DNA: TGTGCCAGTAGCCTGAGACGGGCGGGGGAAAAACTGTTTTTT
CDR3: CASSLRRAGEKLFF

size: .
J: TRBJ1-2
V: TRBV7-6
D: TRBD1
DNA: TGTGCCAGCAGCTTAGAACCCTGGGCAGGGGGTCGCGGCTACACCTTC
CDR3: CASSLEPWAGGRGYTF

size: few
J: TRBJ2-5
V: TRBV7-2
D: TRBD2
DNA: TGTGCCAGCAGCTCAGATCCCGGGGGGATTTTAGAGACCCAGTACTTC
CDR3: CASSSDPGGILETQYF

size: .
J: TRBJ2-7
V: TRBV4-2
D: TRBD1
DNA: TGTGCCAGCAGCCAGACAGGGGGGTATTCCTACGAGCAGTACTTC
CDR3: CASSQTGGYSYEQYF

size: .
J: TRBJ1-2
V: TRBV7-2
D: TRBD1
DNA: TGTGCCAGCAGCCCTCCTTCAGGGGGGTACACCTTC
CDR3: CASSPPSGGYTF

size: few
J: TRBJ1-2
V: TRBV6-5
D: .
DNA: TGTGCCAGCAGTCAGCGGGCGGAGGGGCTCTATGGCTACACCTTC
CDR3: CASSQRAEGLYGYTF

size: few
J: TRBJ1-3
V: TRBV5-5
D: .
DNA: TGCGCCAGCAGCCAACGGTACGGAGGCAGGACTGGAAACACCATATATTTT
CDR3: CASSQRYGGRTGNTIYF

size: few
J: TRBJ2-7
V: TRBV6-5
D: TRBD2
DNA: TGTGCCAGCAGTTGGCTAGCGGGGATCTCCTACGAGCAGTACTTC
CDR3: CASSWLAGISYEQYF

size: .
J: TRBJ2-7
V: TRBV29-1
D: TRBD2
DNA: TGCAGCGTTGAAGCGGGGGAGGGATACGAGCAGTACTTC
CDR3: CSVEAGEGYEQYF

size: few
J: TRBJ1-6
V: TRBV11-3
D: .
DNA: TGTGCCAGCAGCTTAAAACAGGGATTATCACCCCTCCACTTT
CDR3: CASSLKQGLSPLHF

size: .
J: TRBJ1-1
V: TRBV4-3
D: TRBD1
DNA: TGCGCCAGCAGCCCGTCACAGGGGATGGGGGCTGAAGCTTTCTTT
CDR3: CASSPSQGMGAEAFF

size: .
J: TRBJ1-1
V: TRBV5-1
D: .
DNA: TGCGCCAGCAGCTTCCAGGGTCGGACTGAAGCTTTCTTT
CDR3: CASSFQGRTEAFF

size: .
J: TRBJ1-1
V: TRBV5-4
D: .
DNA: TGTGCCAGCAGCCCGTGGGGGGGGGCTGAAGCTTTCTTT
CDR3: CASSPWGGAEAFF

size: .
J: TRBJ1-5
V: TRBV13
D: .
DNA: TGTGCCAGCACCGCCCCTGAGGGTTACAATCAGCCCCAGCATTTT
CDR3: CASTAPEGYNQPQHF

size: .
J: TRBJ1-2
V: TRBV4-1
D: .
DNA: TGCGCCAGCAGCCAAGATTTTTCCAGGGGAAACTATGGCTACACCTTC
CDR3: CASSQDFSRGNYGYTF

size: few
J: TRBJ1-1
V: TRBV11-2
D: .
DNA: TGTGCCAGCAGCTTAGGGCTTTTTCTTGAAGCTTTCTTT
CDR3: CASSLGLFLEAFF

size: .
J: TRBJ2-1
V: TRBV7-9
D: .
DNA: TGTGCCAGCAGCTTAGAAGCGGGTGCGTACAATGAGCAGTTCTTC
CDR3: CASSLEAGAYNEQFF

size: .
J: TRBJ1-2
V: TRBV28
D: TRBD1
DNA: TGTGCCAGCAGTTTGAGGACAGGGAGGTACTATGGCTACACCTTC
CDR3: CASSLRTGRYYGYTF

size: .
J: TRBJ1-1
V: TRBV5-6
D: TRBD1
DNA: TGTGCCAGCAGCTTGGCCGGGACAGGGACTGAAGCTTTCTTT
CDR3: CASSLAGTGTEAFF

size: .
J: TRBJ2-7
V: TRBV5-1
D: .
DNA: TGCGCCAGCTCCCCCTACGGGGTCTCCTACGAGCAGTACTTC
CDR3: CASSPYGVSYEQYF

size: .
J: TRBJ1-2
V: TRBV5-6
D: .
DNA: TGTGCCAGCAGCCTGCGGACTATGGACAATAACTATGGCTACACCTTC
CDR3: CASSLRTMDNNYGYTF